Here is one T cell receptor (beta chain) with its context. Study processing details: Estimates of nucleated cell counts were drawn from the amplification of reference gene primers. Profiled with immunoSEQ multiplex PCR; TCRdb holds only in-frame clones, not every one. The DNA gave D and trimming, while V, J and clone size come from that table. In the table there are 250,000 to 300,000 clones, 89% of which are singletons. The data originate from a study of blood T cell repertoires in COVID-19. Across the study: The United States, Italy and Spain provided the acute and convalescent COVID-19 samples. In each case, the material was cDNA or gDNA derived from T cells, B-cell-depleted T cells, or PBMCs.

CDR3 length equals 14 residues. Looked up from germline, CDR1 is SGHVT and CDR2 is SQSDAQ. V lost 1 base and J 3 bases, leaving 10 bases between the germline ends. What was sequenced was peripheral blood. The receptor comes from a man aged 50-60 years with acute or convalescent COVID-19. The chain uses TRBV7-4 and TRBJ2-7; D remains unclear. Here the CDR3 reads CASSLVSFLYEQYF. CDR3 nucleotides: TGTGCCAGCAGCTTAGTCTCGTTCCTCTACGAGCAGTACTTC. Combining the CDR3 with reference TRBV7-4 and TRBJ2-7 gives the whole variable domain GAGVSQSPRYKVAKRGRDVALRCDSISGHVTLYWYRQTLGQGSEVLTYSQSDAQRDKSGRPSGRFSAERPERSVSTLKIQRTEQGDSAVYLCASSLVSFLYEQYFGPGTRLTVT.